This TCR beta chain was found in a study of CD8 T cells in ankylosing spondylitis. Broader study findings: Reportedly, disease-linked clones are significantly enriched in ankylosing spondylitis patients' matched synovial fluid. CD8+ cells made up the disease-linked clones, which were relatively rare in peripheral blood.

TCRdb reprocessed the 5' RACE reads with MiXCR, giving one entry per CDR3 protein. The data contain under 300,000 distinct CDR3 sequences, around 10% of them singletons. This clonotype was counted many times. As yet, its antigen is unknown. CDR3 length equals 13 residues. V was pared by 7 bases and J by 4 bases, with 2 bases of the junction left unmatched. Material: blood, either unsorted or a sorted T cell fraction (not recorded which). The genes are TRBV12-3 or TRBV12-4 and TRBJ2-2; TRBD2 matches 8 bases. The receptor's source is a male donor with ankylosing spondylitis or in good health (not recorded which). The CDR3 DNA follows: TGTGCCAGCACGGGAGGGGTCACCGGGGAGCTGTTTTTT. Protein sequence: CASTGGVTGELFF.